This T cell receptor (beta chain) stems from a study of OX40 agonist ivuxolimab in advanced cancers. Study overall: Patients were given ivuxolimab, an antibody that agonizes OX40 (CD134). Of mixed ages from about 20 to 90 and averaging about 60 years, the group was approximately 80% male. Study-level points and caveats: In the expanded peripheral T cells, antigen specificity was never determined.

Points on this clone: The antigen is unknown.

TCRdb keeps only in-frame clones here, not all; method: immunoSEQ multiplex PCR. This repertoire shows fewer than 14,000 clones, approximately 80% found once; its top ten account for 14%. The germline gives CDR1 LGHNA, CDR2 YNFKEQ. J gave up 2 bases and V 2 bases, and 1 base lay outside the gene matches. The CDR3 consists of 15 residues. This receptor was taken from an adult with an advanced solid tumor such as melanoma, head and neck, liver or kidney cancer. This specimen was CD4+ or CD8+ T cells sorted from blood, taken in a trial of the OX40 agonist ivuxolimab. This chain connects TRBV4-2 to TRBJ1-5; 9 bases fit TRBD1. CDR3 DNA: TGTGCCAGCAGCCAATGGGACAGGGGCAATCAGCCCCAGCATTTT. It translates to CASSQWDRGNQPQHF.